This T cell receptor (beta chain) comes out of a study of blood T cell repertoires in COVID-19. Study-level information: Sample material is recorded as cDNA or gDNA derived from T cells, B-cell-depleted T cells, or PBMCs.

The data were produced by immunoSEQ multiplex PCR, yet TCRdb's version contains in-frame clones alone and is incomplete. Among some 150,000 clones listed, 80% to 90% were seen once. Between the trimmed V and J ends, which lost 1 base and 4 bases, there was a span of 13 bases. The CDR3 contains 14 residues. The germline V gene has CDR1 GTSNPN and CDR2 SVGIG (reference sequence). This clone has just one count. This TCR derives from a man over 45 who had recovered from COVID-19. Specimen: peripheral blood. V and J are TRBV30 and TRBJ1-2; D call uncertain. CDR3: CAWSGGFVGYGYTF. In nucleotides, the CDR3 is TGTGCCTGGAGTGGAGGGTTTGTAGGCTATGGCTACACCTTC.